The 16 T cell receptor beta chains given below trace back to one sample, sequenced in a study of cytomegalovirus exposure and HLA in healthy donors. In the PCR, 60 Vbeta and 13 Jbeta primers were used. The data were produced by immunoSEQ multiplex PCR, yet TCRdb's version contains in-frame clones alone and is incomplete. The ten most abundant clones cover approximately 2% of a sample with more than 140,000 clones. The sequenced sample consisted of PBMCs. The origin of the receptors is a woman aged 18 to 35 in good health and CMV-seronegative.

The V call is TRBV7-6, the J call TRBJ2-2, with TRBD1 matching over 9 bases. The CDR3 covers 14 residues. The trim removed 5 bases at V and 6 bases at J, leaving 4 bases unmatched. Germline CDR1 reads SGHVS; CDR2 reads FNYEAQ. Here the CDR3 reads CASSLRQGAGELFF. The CDR3, as DNA: TGTGCCAGCAGCCTCCGACAGGGGGCCGGGGAGCTGTTTTTT.

The V call is TRBV5-3, the J call TRBJ2-7, with a weak D call TRBD1 (5 bases). TRBV5-3 is reported as an ORF; its role is uncertain. V lost 6 bases and J lost 9, with 25 bases in between. The CDR3 extends over 15 amino acids. CDR3 in amino acids: CARKTDHRNRFGQYF. CDR3 nucleotides: TGTGCCAGAAAGACCGACCACAGAAACAGGTTCGGGCAGTACTTC.

The V call is TRBV2, the J call TRBJ1-2; 11 positions match TRBD1. Per the germline V gene, CDR1 is SNHLY and CDR2 is FYNNEI. The CDR3 is made up of 13 amino acids. The V segment lost 10 bases and the J segment 4 bases; nucleotides outside the gene matches: 5. In nucleotides, the CDR3 is TGTGCCACCCGGGACAGGGGGAGCTATGGCTACACCTTC. This gives the protein CATRDRGSYGYTF.

The chain is built from TRBV18 and TRBJ2-7; 7 positions match TRBD1. CDR1 is KGHSH, CDR2 LQKENI, per germline. The CDR3 is 14 residues long. With 0 bases clipped from V and 4 bases from J, the junction kept 3 bases outside the gene matches. The CDR3 DNA is TGTGCCAGCTCACCACCCAACAGGGGATACGAGCAGTACTTC. Protein: CASSPPNRGYEQYF.

The chain employs TRBV11-2 and TRBJ2-1, with D tentatively TRBD1 (5 bases). The CDR3 has 13 amino acids. The ends were cut back, 3 bases at V and 8 bases at J, with 11 bases in the middle. Germline-derived CDR1 and CDR2 are SGHAT and FQNNGV. CDR3 coding DNA: TGTGCCAGCAGCTTCCCTAGGGGTGATGAGCAGTTCTTC. Its translation: CASSFPRGDEQFF.

The rearrangement joins TRBV5-5 to TRBJ2-7; 9 positions match TRBD1. In germline, CDR1 is SGHKS, CDR2 YYEKEE (reference sequence). The V and J ends lost 0 bases and 1 base, in that order; junction bases with no gene match: 2. The CDR3 loop spans 15 amino acids. DNA for the CDR3: TGTGCCAGCAGCTTGGCCGGACAGGGGTCCTACGAGCAGTACGTC. It translates to CASSLAGQGSYEQYV.

As to this clone: Other nucleotide sequences in the sample specify the same CDR3. The J gene is TRBJ1-2, the V gene TRBV6-5; D call uncertain. Trimming took off 6 bases at V and 4 bases at J, with 15 bases between the two ends. In germline, CDR1 is MNHEY, CDR2 SVGAGI. This CDR3 has 14 amino acids. This CDR3 reads CASREWEAAYGYTF. CDR3 nucleotide sequence: TGTGCCAGCAGAGAGTGGGAGGCGGCCTATGGCTACACCTTC.

V usage is TRBV7-9 and J usage is TRBJ2-5, with TRBD2 matching over 11 bases. This CDR3 comprises 15 residues. Germline loops: CDR1 SEHNR, CDR2 FQNEAQ (reference sequence). After removal of 5 bases from V and 2 bases from J, the junction contained 4 bases not matched to a gene. The CDR3 DNA reads TGTGCCAGCAGCATCGGGACTAGCGGACAAGAGACCCAGTACTTC. Its protein product is CASSIGTSGQETQYF.

The rearrangement links TRBV4-2 to TRBJ1-1; D unresolved. The germline V and J ends were trimmed by 0 bases and 1 base, with 9 bases remaining between them. Germline V gives CDR1 LGHNA, CDR2 YNFKEQ. The CDR3 has 15 residues. CDR3 loop: CASSQDFAGNTEAFF. For the CDR3, the DNA is TGTGCCAGCAGCCAAGATTTTGCCGGGAACACTGAAGCTTTCTTT.

The rearrangement uses TRBV6-5 and TRBJ1-6; 9 bases fit TRBD1. J gave up 8 bases and V 8 bases, and 4 bases lay outside the gene matches. CDR1 and CDR2 (germline): MNHEY, SVGAGI. The CDR3 covers 13 residues. The DNA of the CDR3 is TGTGCCAGCCACAGGGGGCCGGATTCACCCCTCCACTTT. Encoded protein: CASHRGPDSPLHF.

The CDR3 loop is CASEPETDTQYF. CDR3 DNA sequence: TGTGCGTCCGAGCCCGAGACAGATACGCAGTATTTT. This chain links TRBV30 with TRBJ2-3; unclear D gene. Germline V gene lookup returns CDR1 GTSNPN and CDR2 SVGIG (reference sequence). This CDR3 comprises 12 residues.

V gene TRBV5-1 combines with J gene TRBJ2-1, with TRBD2 matching 8 bases. Per the germline V gene, CDR1 is SGHRS and CDR2 is YFSETQ. The CDR3 sequence is 15 residues long. Trimming took 0 bases from V and 8 from J; bases not matched to a gene: 7. CDR3: CASSLAGRAYDEQFF. The CDR3 DNA sequence: TGCGCCAGCAGCTTGGCCGGGAGGGCTTACGATGAGCAGTTCTTC.

The chain combines TRBV6-1 with TRBJ2-7; 13 nucleotides line up with TRBD2. This CDR3 comprises 16 residues. Germline-derived CDR1 and CDR2 are MNHNS and SASEGT. V shed 2 bases, J shed 3 bases, and the junction held 4 bases outside the gene matches. The CDR3 coding sequence is TGTGCCAGCAGTGAACGGAGACTAGCGGGAGGCTACGAGCAGTACGTC. It encodes CASSERRLAGGYEQYV.

A word on this clone: Other DNA sequences of this sample code for an identical CDR3. The chain employs TRBV29-1 and TRBJ1-2; 7 bases match TRBD1. This CDR3 region has 11 residues. Germline V gene data show CDR1 as SQVTM and CDR2 as ANQGSEA. With V trimmed by 2 bases and J by 8 bases, 2 bases remained unmatched. In DNA, the CDR3 is TGCAGCGTTGAACAGGGGGGCGGCTACACCTTC. Amino acids: CSVEQGGGYTF.

The CDR3 DNA reads TGTGCCAGCAGCCGTCCTTACAATGAGCAGTTCTTC. This encodes CASSRPYNEQFF. The chain joins TRBV6-6 to TRBJ2-1, with no clear D. This CDR3 has 12 residues. V shed 6 bases and J shed 4 bases, with 7 bases lying between them. Germline V gene data show CDR1 as MNHNY and CDR2 as SVGAGI (reference sequence).

The V gene is TRBV18, the J gene TRBJ2-2; a weak D match, TRBD2 (5 bases). V lost 2 bases, J lost 5 bases, and 12 bases lay in between. CDR3 size: 15 residues. The V gene's germline CDR1 is KGHSH and CDR2 LQKENI. The CDR3 DNA reads as TGTGCCAGCTCACCAGAAGGCCCGGGGACCGGGGAGCTGTTTTTT. It specifies CASSPEGPGTGELFF.